This TCR beta chain derives from a study of T cell repertoires in cytomegalovirus infection. Background on the study: The authors relied on CMV epitopes, both recently identified HLA-C-restricted and well-studied HLA-B-restricted.

With respect to this clonotype: Its antigen is undetermined.

General observations from the study: HLA-C-restricted CMV clonotypes gave the most frequent clonotype in two of eight donors.

TCRdb passed the reads through MiXCR, listing each CDR3 protein once. The data show approximately 83,000 distinct CDR3 sequences, roughly 25% seen once. V lost 2 bases to trimming and J lost 5 bases; unmatched junction nucleotides: 11. This CDR3 spans 16 amino acids. CDR1 and CDR2 (germline): MGHDK, SYGVNS. This chain joins TRBV25-1 and TRBJ2-7; 8 positions agree with TRBD1. The clonotype was recovered from a human donor in good health (CMV status not recorded). Some clones in this sample may be carry-over from other donors' samples. Sample: CD8+ T cells from cultured PBMCs, taken from culture after CMV antigen stimulation. CDR3 in amino acids: CASSEPGTGFLHEQYF. The CDR3 nucleotides are TGTGCCAGCAGTGAACCCGGGACAGGTTTTCTCCACGAGCAGTACTTC.